This TCR beta chain was identified in a study of T cell responses to AZD1222 COVID-19 vaccine. Study findings and constraints: Two AZD1222 administrations were followed by greater Spike-specific TCR breadth and depth.

Clones were sequenced by immunoSEQ multiplex PCR, and TCRdb holds only the in-frame ones, with some missing. The repertoire includes more than 90,000 clones, approximately 84% of them detected once, and 14% sits in the top ten. CDR3 length equals 15 residues. The germline V gene has CDR1 SEHNR and CDR2 FQNEAQ (reference sequence). V was clipped by 5 bases and J by 1 base; unmatched bases: 5. A word on this clone: Its antigen is unknown.

The sequencing here drew on peripheral blood, taken 28 days after the second AZD1222 dose. J is TRBJ2-1 and V is TRBV7-9; 7 bases align to TRBD1. The receptor was isolated from an adult who received the AZD1222 COVID-19 vaccine. The CDR3 DNA is TGTGCCAGCAGCGGCCAGGGGGAGTCCTACAATGAGCAGTTCTTC. Its translation: CASSGQGESYNEQFF.